Listed here are 20 T cell receptor beta chains from one sample, sequenced in a study of T-cell memory formation after mild COVID-19. Each CDR3 protein gets one entry after TCRdb re-called the 5' RACE reads with MiXCR. The repertoire holds about 130,000 distinct CDR3 sequences, with about 25% as singletons. The specimen was PBMCs or a T cell subset sorted from them (not recorded which). The receptors stem from an adult woman who had mild COVID-19 (a few samples of this study predate the infection). Cell type and time point are not known.

There are a few counts of this clonotype. The V and J genes are TRBV3-1 and TRBJ2-2; D is perhaps TRBD2 (6 bases). Germline V gene sequence: CDR1 LGHDT, CDR2 YNNKEL (reference sequence). This CDR3 region has 15 residues. V lost 2 bases to trimming and J lost 3 bases, with 10 bases between them. This CDR3 is CASSQSSGYTGELFF. The DNA for the CDR3 is TGTGCCAGCAGCCAAAGTAGCGGATACACCGGGGAGCTGTTTTTT.

This clonotype was counted a few times. The chain joins TRBV7-9 to TRBJ1-2; D might be TRBD1 (5 bases). This CDR3 comprises 16 residues. Germline loops: CDR1 SEHNR, CDR2 FQNEAQ (reference sequence). Trimming stripped 4 bases from V and 2 bases from J, with 17 bases between. This CDR3 reads CASSWGRALANYGYTF. The CDR3, as DNA: TGTGCCAGCAGCTGGGGCAGGGCTCTCGCAAACTATGGCTACACCTTC. Based on the CDR3 plus reference TRBV7-9 and TRBJ1-2, the full variable domain is DTGVSQNPRHKITKRGQNVTFRCDPISEHNRLYWYRQTLGQGPEFLTYFQNEAQLEKSRLLSDRFSAERPKGSFSTLEIQRTEQGDSAMYLCASSWGRALANYGYTFGSGTRLTVV.

Only a few counts were recorded for this clonotype. The rearrangement links TRBV6-1 to TRBJ1-2; TRBD1 might be the D (5 bases). The V end was cut by 3 bases, the J end by 4 bases, with 15 bases between. The length of the CDR3 is 15 residues. CDR1 and CDR2 from the germline V gene are MNHNS and SASEGT. The CDR3 reads CASSESPGTAYGYTF. CDR3 sequence (DNA): TGTGCCAGCAGTGAGTCACCCGGGACTGCCTATGGCTACACCTTC.

This clonotype occurred many times. The chain joins TRBV5-1 to TRBJ2-7; the D is unclear. This CDR3 comprises 12 residues. Trimming took off 1 base at V and 6 bases at J, with 8 bases between the two ends. Germline V gene sequence: CDR1 SGHRS, CDR2 YFSETQ. The CDR3 protein is CASSLSAFEQYF. The CDR3 DNA is TGCGCCAGCAGCTTGAGTGCGTTCGAGCAGTACTTC.

This chain links TRBV6-1 with TRBJ2-7, with TRBD1 matching 7 bases. V dropped 5 bases and J dropped 3; count of bases not matched to a gene: 7. Germline CDR1 MNHNS, CDR2 SASEGT. This CDR3 has 14 amino acids. The CDR3 reads CASSPGQQNYEQYF. Here the CDR3 DNA reads TGTGCCAGCAGTCCGGGACAGCAGAACTACGAGCAGTACTTC.

The V call is TRBV11-2, the J call TRBJ2-1, with TRBD2 matching over 12 bases. Germline CDR1 and CDR2: SGHAT and FQNNGV. The CDR3 is 17 residues long. The junction had 12 bases not matched to a gene; V was cut back by 5 bases and J by 7 bases. DNA of the CDR3: TGTGCCAGCAGCCAAACCGTACGACTAGCGGGGGTGAATGAGCAGTTCTTC. It specifies CASSQTVRLAGVNEQFF.

This clonotype was recorded a few times. This chain uses TRBV7-8 with TRBJ2-7; D gene unclear. The CDR3 is 14 amino acids. Germline-derived CDR1 and CDR2 are SGHVS and FQNEAQ. V lost 5 bases, J lost 7 bases, and 18 bases lay in between. CDR3 sequence reads: CASSLSRAPREQYF. CDR3 bases: TGTGCCAGCAGCCTATCTCGAGCCCCGAGGGAGCAGTACTTC.

This clonotype was counted only a few times. The rearrangement uses TRBV4-1 and TRBJ2-3, with TRBD2 matching over 14 bases. The V gene end was trimmed by 5 bases and the J gene end by 4 bases; junction bases not matched to a gene: 5. This CDR3 has 16 amino acids. CDR1 is MGHRA and CDR2 is YSYEKL in the germline V gene. CDR3 residues: CASSETSGGGPDTQYF. As DNA, the CDR3 is TGCGCCAGCAGCGAGACTAGCGGGGGGGGGCCAGATACGCAGTATTTT.

J is TRBJ2-1 and V is TRBV13; 8 nucleotides agree with TRBD1. The germline V gene encodes CDR1 PRHDT and CDR2 FYEKMQ (reference sequence). This CDR3 is 15 amino acids long. J was trimmed by 4 bases and V by 4 bases; bases with no gene match: 6. The CDR3 sequence is CASSSGGGRYNEQFF. The CDR3, as DNA: TGTGCCAGCAGCTCAGGGGGCGGTAGGTACAATGAGCAGTTCTTC.

This clonotype showed up just a few times. The V and J genes are TRBV6-1 and TRBJ2-7; a possible D gene is TRBD1 (5 bases). CDR1 and CDR2 from the germline V gene are MNHNS and SASEGT. This CDR3 has 15 residues. Between the trimmed V and J ends, which lost 2 bases and 2 bases, there was a span of 13 bases. DNA of the CDR3: TGTGCCAGCAGTGAACGAGCAGGGTCCCCCTACGAGCAGTACTTC. Translation: CASSERAGSPYEQYF.

The chain carries TRBV5-1 and TRBJ1-1; 9 bases map to TRBD1. J was trimmed by 3 bases and V by 5 bases; bases with no gene match: 5. The CDR3 consists of 14 residues. Germline assignment: CDR1 SGHRS and CDR2 YFSETQ. In nucleotides, the CDR3 is TGCGCCAGCAGACAGACAGGGGGAGACACTGAAGCTTTCTTT. Translated: CASRQTGGDTEAFF.

J is TRBJ2-7 and V is TRBV20-1, with 13 bases matching TRBD2. This CDR3 spans 14 amino acids. V trimming: 5 bases; J trimming: 2 bases; junction bases outside the gene matches: 3. The germline CDR1 and CDR2 sequences are DFQATT and SNEGSKA (reference sequence). The CDR3 nucleotides are TGCAGTGCTGGGGGACTAGCGGGAACCTACGAGCAGTACTTC. Its translation is CSAGGLAGTYEQYF.

J is TRBJ1-1 and V is TRBV7-9; no clear D gene. From germline, CDR1 is SEHNR and CDR2 FQNEAQ (reference sequence). Trimming pared 1 base from V and 0 bases from J, leaving 9 bases between. The CDR3 extends over 15 amino acids. This chain's CDR3 is CASSLVEGLNTEAFF. DNA for the CDR3: TGTGCCAGCAGCTTAGTTGAGGGCCTGAACACTGAAGCTTTCTTT. Full variable domain (rest looked up from reference TRBV7-9 and TRBJ1-1): DTGVSQNPRHKITKRGQNVTFRCDPISEHNRLYWYRQTLGQGPEFLTYFQNEAQLEKSRLLSDRFSAERPKGSFSTLEIQRTEQGDSAMYLCASSLVEGLNTEAFFGQGTRLTVV.

The chain uses TRBV5-5 and TRBJ1-1; 10 bases agree with TRBD1. CDR1 is SGHKS, CDR2 YYEKEE, per germline (reference sequence). CDR3 size: 15 residues. V shed 1 base and J 5 bases; nucleotides not matched to a gene: 5. This chain's CDR3 is CASSLWTGGYTEAFF. DNA for the CDR3: TGTGCCAGCAGCTTGTGGACAGGGGGATATACTGAAGCTTTCTTT.

This chain joins TRBV4-2 and TRBJ2-5; D may be TRBD1 (5 bases). V lost 3 bases to trimming and J lost 2 bases, with 13 bases between them. This CDR3 region has 15 residues. Germline V gives CDR1 LGHNA, CDR2 YNFKEQ. For the CDR3, the DNA is TGTGCCAGCAGCCAGAGGTCAACAGGACAAGAGACCCAGTACTTC. Translation gives CASSQRSTGQETQYF.

The J gene is TRBJ2-3, the V gene TRBV6-1, with 12 bases identical to TRBD1. Germline CDR1 MNHNS, CDR2 SASEGT. CDR3 length equals 17 residues. V shed 3 bases, J shed 3 bases, and the junction held 7 bases outside the gene matches. CDR3 amino acids: CASSDGLGQGATDTQYF. The CDR3 nucleotides read TGTGCCAGCAGTGACGGGTTGGGACAGGGGGCTACAGATACGCAGTATTTT.

The chain uses TRBV24-1 and TRBJ2-3; TRBD2 agrees at 13 bases. The CDR3 sequence is 16 residues long. V lost 4 bases to trimming and J lost 4 bases; unmatched junction nucleotides: 4. CDR1 and CDR2 (germline): KGHDR, SFDVKD. In DNA, the CDR3 is TGTGCCACCAGTGACTCGACTAGCGGGAGGTCAGATACGCAGTATTTT. Translated, it gives CATSDSTSGRSDTQYF.

There are a few counts of this clonotype. The chain recombines TRBV3-1 with TRBJ2-7, with TRBD2 as a possible D gene (6 bases). CDR3 length: 16 amino acids. Germline V gene lookup returns CDR1 LGHDT and CDR2 YNNKEL (reference sequence). The V end lost 4 bases, the J end lost 3 bases, and 19 bases lay between the germline ends. CDR3 coding DNA: TGTGCCAGCAGCCCCTCGGGGGATAACCGGCACTACGAGCAGTACTTC. Amino acids: CASSPSGDNRHYEQYF.

The gene calls are TRBV13 and TRBJ1-1; 7 nucleotides agree with TRBD1. This CDR3 contains 15 residues. Trimming at V came to 0 bases and at J to 4 bases, leaving 5 bases not matched to a gene. Germline-derived CDR1 and CDR2 are PRHDT and FYEKMQ (reference sequence). The CDR3 reads CASSLGSGGGTEAFF. For the CDR3, the DNA is TGTGCCAGCAGCTTAGGCTCAGGGGGAGGCACTGAAGCTTTCTTT.

This chain uses TRBV7-9 with TRBJ1-3; D is perhaps TRBD1 (5 bases). CDR3 length: 11 residues. Germline CDR1 reads SEHNR; CDR2 reads FQNEAQ (reference sequence). The V gene lost 5 bases and the J gene lost 14 bases, with 13 bases spanning the gap. Here the CDR3 reads CASSGLGTVYF. CDR3 in DNA: TGTGCCAGCAGCGGGCTTGGGACCGTATATTTT.